Listed below are T cell receptor beta chains from one sample, sequenced in a study of regulatory T cells in long-lasting Graves disease. From the multiplex PCR reads, TCRdb called clonotypes with MiXCR, one entry per CDR3 protein. The repertoire has under 500,000 distinct CDR3 sequences, around 21% of them found once; the top ten carry roughly 20%. The source was peripheral blood mononuclear cells (PBMCs), collected when the disease was refractory, from a patient treated with antithyroid drugs. The receptors derive from a female donor with Graves disease. CDR3s include the opening cysteine and the closing phenylalanine or tryptophan. A D gene is named only where the DNA matches it firmly. Size values are once, few and many counts, or a class for expanded clones, and some rows have none.

j_call v_call d_call clone_size cdr3_aa cdr3_nt
TRBJ1-5 TRBV6-2/TRBV6-3 - many CASSYGKSGNQPQHF TGTGCCAGCAGTTATGGAAAGAGCGGGAATCAGCCCCAGCATTTT
TRBJ1-4 TRBV7-6 - many CASSSLEADQKLFF TGTGCCAGCAGCTCCCTTGAGGCGGACCAAAAACTGTTTTTT
TRBJ2-5 TRBV20-1 TRBD2 - CSARALGLAWETQYF TGCAGTGCTAGAGCCCTAGGACTAGCCTGGGAGACCCAGTACTTC
TRBJ2-2 TRBV11-2 TRBD1 many CASSPLPGQGITGELFF TGTGCCAGCAGCCCATTGCCGGGACAGGGAATTACCGGGGAGCTGTTTTTT
TRBJ1-1 TRBV28 - many CASSLPAGEAFF TGTGCCAGCAGTTTACCGGCCGGTGAAGCTTTCTTT
TRBJ1-2 TRBV30 - many CAWSAGVLGYTF TGTGCCTGGAGCGCAGGGGTCCTTGGCTACACCTTC
TRBJ2-5 TRBV4-3 - - CASSPPGLPETQYF TGCGCCAGCAGCCCCCCCGGGTTACCAGAGACCCAGTACTTC
TRBJ2-5 TRBV27 TRBD1 many CASSPLIRGQGETQYF TGTGCCAGCAGTCCCCTTATACGGGGACAGGGAGAGACCCAGTACTTC
TRBJ1-1 TRBV18 TRBD1 - CASSRLGDSRNTEAFF TGTGCCAGCTCACGTCTGGGGGACAGCCGGAACACTGAAGCTTTCTTT
TRBJ1-1 TRBV7-6 - few CASSLGSEPNTEAFF TGTGCCAGCAGCTTAGGGTCGGAGCCGAACACTGAAGCTTTCTTT
TRBJ2-5 TRBV2 TRBD1 many CASRNRGPGGRETQYF TGTGCCAGCAGAAACAGGGGGCCAGGGGGACGAGAGACCCAGTACTTC
TRBJ1-1 TRBV12-3/TRBV12-4 - many CASSLAGTGNTEAFF TGTGCCAGCAGCTTAGCGGGGACGGGGAACACTGAAGCTTTCTTT
TRBJ2-4 TRBV20-1 TRBD2 - CSASPPSGTNLAKNIQYF TGCAGTGCTAGTCCCCCTAGCGGGACAAATCTAGCCAAAAACATTCAGTACTTC
TRBJ1-6 TRBV6-1 - few CASSGGQINSPLHF TGTGCCAGCAGTGGGGGACAAATAAATTCACCCCTCCACTTT
TRBJ1-1 TRBV12-3/TRBV12-4 - many CASTIDTEAFF TGTGCCAGCACCATCGACACTGAAGCTTTCTTT
TRBJ2-2 TRBV11-2 TRBD2 few CASSLGPSGNTGELFF TGTGCCAGCAGCTTAGGCCCTAGCGGAAACACCGGGGAGCTGTTTTTT
TRBJ2-5 TRBV5-6 TRBD2 few CASSLSGRGLTQYF TGTGCCAGCAGCTTAAGCGGGAGGGGCCTTACCCAGTACTTC
TRBJ1-1 TRBV30 - many CAWSKRENTEAFF TGTGCCTGGAGTAAGCGGGAGAACACTGAAGCTTTCTTT